This entry lists 20 T cell receptor beta chains sequenced from one sample in a study of regulatory T cells in long-lasting Graves disease. Through Arm-PCR of CDR3 regions and iRepertoire HTBI primers, TCR beta libraries were built. TCRdb reprocessed the multiplex PCR reads with MiXCR, giving one entry per CDR3 protein. The profile shows approximately 440,000 distinct CDR3 sequences, around 22% of them singletons. Time point in this sample: persistent/refractory GD, antithyroid drugs over 5 years with positive TRAb. The TCR library used RNA extracted from PBMCs. The sample in question was peripheral blood mononuclear cells (PBMCs), obtained when the disease was refractory, from a patient treated with antithyroid drugs. These receptor sequences come from a female donor with Graves disease.

The J gene is TRBJ1-5, the V gene TRBV30, with D possibly TRBD1 on 6 matching bases. CDR3 length: 13 amino acids. V was trimmed by 3 bases and J by 4 bases, leaving 10 bases between them. Germline values: CDR1 GTSNPN, CDR2 SVGIG (reference sequence). Here the CDR3 DNA reads TGTGCCTGGAGCCCTACAGGGAATCAGCCCCAGCATTTT. As protein: CAWSPTGNQPQHF.

This chain joins TRBV28 and TRBJ2-7; D is perhaps TRBD1 or TRBD2 (6 bases each). Trimming pared 8 bases from V and 7 bases from J, leaving 12 bases between. The germline V gene has CDR1 MDHEN and CDR2 SYDVKM. This CDR3 comprises 11 residues. In DNA form, the CDR3 reads TGTGCCAGCGGGGGGCTCCTTGAGCAGTACTTC. Protein: CASGGLLEQYF.

The chain couples TRBV20-1 to TRBJ1-5; D may be TRBD1 (6 bases). Germline assignment: CDR1 DFQATT and CDR2 SNEGSKA (reference sequence). The CDR3 consists of 14 residues. V lost 6 bases and J lost 2, with 14 bases in between. The chain's CDR3 is CSASEPGGNQPQHF. The CDR3 DNA is TGCAGTGCGAGCGAGCCAGGGGGCAATCAGCCCCAGCATTTT.

This clonotype came up many times. The J gene is TRBJ1-5, the V gene TRBV2; a weak D match, TRBD1 (5 bases). V was trimmed by 8 bases and J by 3 bases, leaving 14 bases between them. The germline gives CDR1 SNHLY, CDR2 FYNNEI. The CDR3 loop spans 14 amino acids. The DNA for the CDR3 is TGTGCCAGCGGGTCGCGGGACTTCAATCAGCCCCAGCATTTT. This translates into CASGSRDFNQPQHF.

Only a few counts were recorded for this clonotype. This chain joins TRBV12-3 or TRBV12-4 and TRBJ2-7; 9 bases fit TRBD1. The CDR3 extends over 15 amino acids. J lost 4 bases, V lost 1 base, and 5 bases had no gene match. The CDR3 spells CASSLGGTGNYEQYF. CDR3 nucleotide sequence: TGTGCCAGCAGTTTAGGCGGGACAGGGAATTACGAGCAGTACTTC.

This clonotype was picked up a small number of times. The genes are TRBV3-1 and TRBJ1-3; D not certain. This CDR3 is built from 16 residues. V lost 0 bases and J lost 2, with 11 bases in between. Germline CDR1 reads LGHDT; CDR2 reads YNNKEL (reference sequence). CDR3 in DNA: TGTGCCAGCAGCCAAGACCGGGGTTCAGCTGGAAACACCATATATTTT. This sequence encodes CASSQDRGSAGNTIYF.

This clonotype was seen a handful of times. The V and J genes are TRBV7-2 and TRBJ1-5, with a tentative D call TRBD1 (5 bases). V was clipped by 5 bases and J by 4 bases, with 12 bases between them. CDR1 is SGHTA and CDR2 is FQGNSA in the germline V gene. CDR3 length: 14 residues. The CDR3 bases are TGTGCCAGCAGCCCTCGACAGAGGAATCAGCCCCAGCATTTT. Protein sequence: CASSPRQRNQPQHF.

Ten or more counts support this clonotype. This rearrangement joins TRBV7-8 to TRBJ2-5, with 16 bases fitting TRBD2. J lost 5 bases, V lost 3 bases, and 9 bases had no gene match. Germline loops: CDR1 SGHVS, CDR2 FQNEAQ. The CDR3 totals 18 residues. CDR3 residues: CASSFSGTSGRGGETQYF. CDR3 bases: TGTGCCAGCAGCTTCTCCGGGACTAGCGGGAGGGGAGGCGAGACCCAGTACTTC.

This clonotype was observed many times. The junction does not match germline at one end; this may be a read error. The chain links TRBV5-1 to TRBJ2-7; 9 nucleotides align to TRBD1. CDR1 and CDR2 (germline): SGHRS, YFSETQ. This CDR3 is built from 14 residues. In DNA, the CDR3 is TGTGCCAGCAGCCATGGGACAGGGAGCTACGAGCAGTACTTC. As protein: CASSHGTGSYEQYF.

This clonotype has ten or more counts. V is TRBV28 and J is TRBJ2-7; D gene uncertain. Per the germline V gene, CDR1 is MDHEN and CDR2 is SYDVKM. Trimming removed 2 bases at V and 2 bases at J, with 16 bases between. This CDR3 has 16 amino acids. The CDR3 is CASSLTPTRLTYEQYF. The CDR3 DNA is TGTGCCAGCAGTTTAACCCCCACCCGTCTAACCTACGAGCAGTACTTC.

The CDR3 nucleotides are TGCAGTGCCCATCAGGGGGGCCCGAACACCGGGGAGCTGTTTTTT. Amino acid sequence: CSAHQGGPNTGELFF. The chain uses TRBV20-1 and TRBJ2-2; tentative D call: TRBD1 (7 bases). V dropped 6 bases and J dropped 0 bases, with 14 bases sitting between them. Germline lookup yields CDR1 DFQATT and CDR2 SNEGSKA (reference sequence). The CDR3 runs to 15 residues.

This clonotype has a count of ten or more. This rearrangement joins TRBV20-1 to TRBJ2-5; 10 nucleotides match TRBD2. Germline assignment: CDR1 DFQATT and CDR2 SNEGSKA (reference sequence). The trim removed 2 bases at V and 1 base at J, leaving 4 bases unmatched. This CDR3 has 15 residues. The CDR3 loop is CSARRLAGAQETQYF. The CDR3 DNA sequence: TGCAGTGCTAGAAGGCTAGCGGGAGCCCAAGAGACCCAGTACTTC.

Details on this clonotype: This sequence is one base from a far larger clone and is likely a read error. The J gene is TRBJ2-5, the V gene TRBV11-2, with 7 bases that match TRBD1. From germline, CDR1 is SGHAT and CDR2 FQNNGV. The CDR3 consists of 13 residues. As DNA, the CDR3 is TGTGCCAGCAGCCTCGGGACAGAGGAGACCCGGTACTTC. Translated: CASSLGTEETRYF.

This clonotype was seen many times. The CDR3 region is CATSRDATGTETQYF. CDR3 nucleotide sequence: TGTGCCACCAGCAGAGATGCCACAGGGACGGAGACCCAGTACTTC. This rearrangement joins TRBV15 to TRBJ2-5; D possibly corresponds to TRBD1 (6 bases). V lost 0 bases to trimming and J lost 5 bases, with 13 bases between them. This CDR3 has 15 residues. CDR1 and CDR2 from the germline V gene are LNHNV and YYDKDF (reference sequence).

This rearrangement joins TRBV19 to TRBJ1-5; 9 bases match TRBD1. The J segment lost 0 bases and the V segment lost 1 base, leaving 19 bases of the junction unmatched. The CDR3 covers 22 residues. Germline-derived CDR1 and CDR2 are LNHDA and SQIVND (reference sequence). CDR3: CASSIARSRIRDRVYSNQPQHF. In DNA form, the CDR3 reads TGTGCCAGTAGTATAGCCCGGTCCAGGATAAGGGACAGGGTTTATAGCAATCAGCCCCAGCATTTT.

This clonotype was detected many times. The chain is built from TRBV2 and TRBJ2-7; D might be TRBD1 (5 bases). The V gene's germline CDR1 is SNHLY and CDR2 FYNNEI. Trimming took off 1 base at V and 7 bases at J, with 11 bases between the two ends. The CDR3 has 13 amino acids. The CDR3 nucleotides are TGTGCCAGCAGTGAAGAGGGGATGAAAGAGCAGTACTTC. It encodes CASSEEGMKEQYF.

There are a few counts of this clonotype. V is TRBV11-2 and J is TRBJ1-1, with TRBD1 identical over 8 bases. The CDR3 consists of 15 residues. Germline CDR1 SGHAT, CDR2 FQNNGV. V was clipped by 1 base and J by 6 bases; unmatched bases: 7. The DNA of the CDR3 is TGTGCCAGCAGCTTAGTCTTGGACAGGGTCTCTGAAGCTTTCTTT. The encoded protein is CASSLVLDRVSEAFF.

This clonotype turned up a few times. This clone may be a read error of a much larger clone one base away. V usage is TRBV7-9 and J usage is TRBJ2-2; D possibly corresponds to TRBD2 (5 bases). The CDR3 contains 11 residues. In germline, CDR1 is SEHNR, CDR2 FQNEAQ (reference sequence). This chain's CDR3 is CASSVTGELLF. CDR3 in DNA: TGTGCCAGCAGCGTCACCGGGGAGCTGCTTTTT. Full variable domain (remainder filled in from reference TRBV7-9 and TRBJ2-2): DTGVSQNPRHKITKRGQNVTFRCDPISEHNRLYWYRQTLGQGPEFLTYFQNEAQLEKSRLLSDRFSAERPKGSFSTLEIQRTEQGDSAMYLCASSVTGELLFGEGSRLTVL.

This clonotype was detected ten times or more. The chain employs TRBV6-5 and TRBJ2-5; 9 positions agree with TRBD2. CDR1 is MNHEY, CDR2 SVGAGI, per germline. The CDR3 has 16 residues. Trimming took 2 bases from V and 5 from J; bases not matched to a gene: 9. This chain's CDR3 is CASSYRPSGIEETQYF. The CDR3 DNA is TGTGCCAGCAGTTACCGGCCTAGCGGGATTGAGGAGACCCAGTACTTC.

The chain has TRBV27 and TRBJ1-5; TRBD1 is a possible D gene (6 bases). CDR1 is MNHEY and CDR2 is SMNVEV in the germline V gene (reference sequence). Trimming pared 3 bases from V and 6 bases from J, leaving 12 bases between. The CDR3 spans 14 residues. The CDR3 DNA reads as TGTGCCAGCAGTTTCACAGGGAGGGGTCAGCCCCAGCATTTT. It is translated as CASSFTGRGQPQHF.